This T cell receptor (beta chain) came from a study of neurological immune-mediated disorders. This clonotype appeared many times. Its specificity is not known. TCRdb itself ran the 5' RACE reads through MiXCR, one entry per CDR3 protein. The table lists fewer than 11,000 distinct CDR3 sequences, more than 20% of them singletons. The V gene's germline CDR1 is SGDLS and CDR2 YYNGEE. This CDR3 contains 19 residues. V was shortened by 4 bases and J by 1 base, with 24 bases between the two germline ends. The study, taken as a whole, reports: The greatest TCR clonal expansion appeared in HTLV-1-associated myelopathy and the smallest, falling below healthy controls, in multiple sclerosis.

The sequenced material came from CD8+ T cells from blood. V and J are TRBV9 and TRBJ2-1; D uncertain. The TCR was taken from a woman in her fifties or sixties with HTLV-1-associated myelopathy (HAM/TSP). The CDR3 DNA reads TGTGCCAGCAGCCCACGCCCTACCGGCAGGCTTTTGTCCTACAATGAGCAGTTCTTC. It encodes CASSPRPTGRLLSYNEQFF.